A single sample gave rise to the 3 T cell receptor beta chains below, sequenced in a study of blood T cell repertoires in COVID-19. Libraries were prepared by immunoSEQ multiplex PCR; TCRdb keeps only in-frame clonotypes and omits some of them. The sample has tens of thousands of clones; approximately 85% are singletons. Material: peripheral blood. Source of these receptors: an older man with acute or convalescent COVID-19.

This chain joins TRBV5-6 and TRBJ2-5; D is possibly TRBD1 (6 bases). The CDR3 covers 13 residues. Per the germline V gene, CDR1 is SGHDT and CDR2 is YYEEEE. V was trimmed by 0 bases and J by 5 bases, leaving 8 bases between them. This CDR3 reads CASSLGRGETQYF. CDR3 nucleotide sequence: TGTGCCAGCAGCTTGGGCAGGGGTGAGACCCAGTACTTC.

V and J are TRBV7-2 and TRBJ2-5; D perhaps matches TRBD2 (6 bases). Looked up from germline, CDR1 is SGHTA and CDR2 is FQGNSA. Trimming stripped 2 bases from V and 2 bases from J, with 15 bases between. The CDR3 has 16 amino acids. CDR3 residues: CASSLIGGNRQETQYF. CDR3 in DNA: TGTGCCAGCAGCTTAATCGGGGGAAATAGACAAGAGACCCAGTACTTC. Using reference TRBV7-2 and TRBJ2-5 for the parts outside the CDR3, the full variable domain is GAGVSQSPSNKVTEKGKDVELRCDPISGHTALYWYRQSLGQGLEFLIYFQGNSAPDKSGLPSDRFSAERTGGSVSTLTIQRTQQEDSAVYLCASSLIGGNRQETQYFGPGTRLLVL.

J is TRBJ2-3 and V is TRBV9, with D perhaps TRBD1 (7 bases). V was pared by 3 bases and J by 4 bases, with 12 bases between. Germline CDR1 SGDLS, CDR2 YYNGEE. The CDR3 length is 14 residues. This chain's CDR3 is CASSDRGGADTQYF. The CDR3 DNA is TGTGCCAGCAGCGACAGGGGAGGAGCAGATACGCAGTATTTT.